What follows are 9 T cell receptor beta chains derived from one specimen sequenced in a study of OX40 agonist ivuxolimab in advanced cancers. Repertoires were generated with immunoSEQ multiplex PCR, while TCRdb's copy carries only in-frame clones and drops some. The sample carries around 46,000 clones, 91% recorded once. Material: CD4+ or CD8+ T cells sorted from blood, obtained in a trial of the OX40 agonist ivuxolimab. Receptors were obtained from an adult with an advanced solid tumor such as melanoma, head and neck, liver or kidney cancer.

The genes are TRBV29-1 and TRBJ2-7, with no clear D. Trimming shortened V by 3 bases and J by 7 bases, and 16 bases separated the two germline ends. Germline V CDR1 and CDR2: SQVTM, ANQGSEA. This CDR3 is built from 13 residues. CDR3 residues: CSVEAEILIEQYV. CDR3 in DNA: TGCAGCGTTGAGGCAGAAATCTTGATTGAGCAGTACGTC.

The V and J genes are TRBV30 and TRBJ2-2; 7 nucleotides align to TRBD2. Germline V gene sequence: CDR1 GTSNPN, CDR2 SVGIG (reference sequence). V shed 4 bases, J shed 2 bases, and the junction held 7 bases outside the gene matches. The CDR3 is 15 residues long. The CDR3 sequence: CAWKGGRANTGELFF. CDR3 in DNA: TGTGCCTGGAAAGGTGGGAGGGCAAACACCGGGGAGCTGTTTTTT.

This chain connects TRBV15 to TRBJ2-1, with no clear D. Deletions cut 0 bases from V and 7 bases from J, with 4 bases between. The length of the CDR3 is 12 residues. Looked up from germline, CDR1 is LNHNV and CDR2 is YYDKDF (reference sequence). CDR3 region: CATSRDRNEQFF. The CDR3 DNA is TGTGCCACCAGCAGAGACAGGAATGAGCAGTTCTTC.

The genes are TRBV19 and TRBJ1-1; D possibly corresponds to TRBD1 (6 bases). In germline, CDR1 is LNHDA, CDR2 SQIVND (reference sequence). Trimming removed 3 bases from V and 2 bases from J, with 13 bases in between. The CDR3 length is 15 residues. The CDR3 bases are TGTGCCAGTAGTATCTGGGCAGGGGTTAACACTGAAGCTTTCTTT. Amino acids: CASSIWAGVNTEAFF.

This clone showed up just a few times. The rearrangement joins TRBV7-9 to TRBJ2-7, with no clear D. The CDR3 runs 12 residues. Germline V gene sequence: CDR1 SEHNR, CDR2 FQNEAQ (reference sequence). Deletions cut 5 bases from V and 4 bases from J, with 9 bases between. The DNA for the CDR3 is TGTGCCAGCAGCCCAGTAGCTTACGAGCAGTACGTC. It specifies CASSPVAYEQYV.

V gene TRBV7-2 combines with J gene TRBJ2-7; possibly TRBD1 or TRBD2 for D (5 bases each). The V end lost 5 bases, the J end lost 0 bases, and 14 bases lay between the germline ends. CDR1 is SGHTA, CDR2 FQGNSA, per germline. CDR3 length: 15 residues. CDR3 nucleotide sequence: TGTGCCAGCAGCGAATGGGACGGAAGCTCCTACGAGCAGTACTTC. Encoded protein: CASSEWDGSSYEQYF.

The CDR3 protein is CASSLESGGGTDTQYF. CDR3 DNA: TGTGCCAGCAGTCTGGAATCGGGGGGAGGCACAGATACGCAGTATTTT. This chain joins TRBV6-4 and TRBJ2-3; TRBD2 matches 7 bases. The CDR3 covers 16 residues. CDR1 MRHNA and CDR2 SNTAGT come from the germline V gene. V shed 5 bases, J shed 1 base, and the junction held 9 bases outside the gene matches.

The chain links TRBV12-2 to TRBJ2-2; the D call of TRBD2 is as the table states it, not checked on the DNA. TRBV12-2 corresponds to a pseudogene. The CDR3 consists of 14 residues. The CDR3 protein is CASRPGVSTGELFF. CDR3 sequence (DNA): TGTGCAAGTCGCCCCGGAGTTTCCACCGGGGAGCTGTTTTTT.

The chain couples TRBV6-1 to TRBJ2-1, with TRBD2 matching over 8 bases. CDR1 MNHNS and CDR2 SASEGT come from the germline V gene. The CDR3 length is 13 residues. V lost 5 bases, J lost 5 bases, and 2 bases stayed unmatched. CDR3 nucleotide sequence: TGTGCCAGCAGTAGCGGGAGCGACAATGAGCAGTTCTTC. Translating it yields CASSSGSDNEQFF.